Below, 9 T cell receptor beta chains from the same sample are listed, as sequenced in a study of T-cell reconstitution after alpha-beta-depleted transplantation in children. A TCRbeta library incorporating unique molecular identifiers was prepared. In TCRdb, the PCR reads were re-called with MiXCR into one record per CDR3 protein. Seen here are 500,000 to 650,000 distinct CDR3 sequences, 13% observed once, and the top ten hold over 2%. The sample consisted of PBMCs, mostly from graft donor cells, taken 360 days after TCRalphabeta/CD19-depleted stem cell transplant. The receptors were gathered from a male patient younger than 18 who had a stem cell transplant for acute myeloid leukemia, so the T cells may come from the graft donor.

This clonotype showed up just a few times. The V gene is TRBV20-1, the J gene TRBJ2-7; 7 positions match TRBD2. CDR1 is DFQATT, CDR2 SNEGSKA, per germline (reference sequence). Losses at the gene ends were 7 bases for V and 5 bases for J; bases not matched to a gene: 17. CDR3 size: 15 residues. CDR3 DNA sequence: TGCAGTGTGCCACTAAGGCGGGAGTATCCGAACGAGCAGTACTTC. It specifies CSVPLRREYPNEQYF.

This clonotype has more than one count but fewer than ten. Here the CDR3 DNA reads TGTGCCACCAGTGATTCCCACAGGTTGGGAGTAACCGGGGAGCTGTTTTTT. It codes for CATSDSHRLGVTGELFF. The chain employs TRBV24-1 and TRBJ2-2; D assignment may be TRBD1 or TRBD2 (5 bases each). The germline gives CDR1 KGHDR, CDR2 SFDVKD. Trimming left V 2 bases short and J 5 bases short, with 17 bases between. The CDR3 covers 17 residues.

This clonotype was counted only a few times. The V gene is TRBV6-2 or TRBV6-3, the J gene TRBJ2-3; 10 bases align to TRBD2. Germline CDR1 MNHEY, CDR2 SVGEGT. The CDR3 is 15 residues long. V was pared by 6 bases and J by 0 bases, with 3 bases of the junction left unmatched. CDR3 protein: CASRTLAGSTDTQYF. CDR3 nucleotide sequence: TGTGCCAGCAGAACACTAGCGGGGAGCACAGATACGCAGTATTTT.

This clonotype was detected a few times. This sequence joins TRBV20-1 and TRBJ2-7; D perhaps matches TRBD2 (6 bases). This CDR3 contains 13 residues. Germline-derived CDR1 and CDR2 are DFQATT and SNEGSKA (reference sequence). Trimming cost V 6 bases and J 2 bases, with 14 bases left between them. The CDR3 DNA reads TGCAGTGCCTCGGGACTGGGTACCTACGAGCAGTACTTC. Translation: CSASGLGTYEQYF.

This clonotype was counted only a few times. CDR3 in amino acids: CASSAGLETQYF. The CDR3 DNA reads as TGTGCCAGCAGTGCCGGTTTGGAGACCCAGTACTTC. The chain uses TRBV25-1 and TRBJ2-5, with no clear D. The CDR3 totals 12 residues. Trimming took off 4 bases at V and 5 bases at J, with 8 bases between the two ends. Germline CDR1 reads MGHDK; CDR2 reads SYGVNS.

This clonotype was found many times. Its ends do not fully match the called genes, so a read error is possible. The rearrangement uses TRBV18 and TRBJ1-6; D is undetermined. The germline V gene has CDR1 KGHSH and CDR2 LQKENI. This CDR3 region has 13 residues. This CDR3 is CASSRDDKSPLHF. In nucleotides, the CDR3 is TGTGCCAGCTCACGGGATGATAAATCACCCCTCCACTTT.

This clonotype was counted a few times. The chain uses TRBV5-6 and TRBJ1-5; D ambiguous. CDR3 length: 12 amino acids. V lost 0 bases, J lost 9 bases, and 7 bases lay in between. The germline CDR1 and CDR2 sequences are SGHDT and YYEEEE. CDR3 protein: CASSLEGLPQHF. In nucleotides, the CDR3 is TGTGCCAGCAGCTTGGAGGGTTTGCCCCAGCATTTT. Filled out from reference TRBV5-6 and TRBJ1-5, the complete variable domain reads DAGVTQSPTHLIKTRGQQVTLRCSPKSGHDTVSWYQQALGQGPQFIFQYYEEEERQRGNFPDRFSGHQFPNYSSELNVNALLLGDSALYLCASSLEGLPQHFGDGTRLSIL.

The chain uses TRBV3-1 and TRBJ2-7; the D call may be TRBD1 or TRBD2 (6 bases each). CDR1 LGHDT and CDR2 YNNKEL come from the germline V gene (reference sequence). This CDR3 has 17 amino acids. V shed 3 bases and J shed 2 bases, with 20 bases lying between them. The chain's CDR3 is CASSHTPGRGDAYEQYF. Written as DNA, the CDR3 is TGTGCCAGCAGCCACACCCCGGGAAGGGGGGACGCCTACGAGCAGTACTTC.

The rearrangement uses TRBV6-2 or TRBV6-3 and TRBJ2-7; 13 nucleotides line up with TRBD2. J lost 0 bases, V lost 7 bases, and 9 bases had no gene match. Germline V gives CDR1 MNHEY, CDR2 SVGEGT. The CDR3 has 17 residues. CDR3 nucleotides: TGTGCCAGCACCCAGACTAGCGGGAGGCCAAGCTCCTACGAGCAGTACTTC. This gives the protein CASTQTSGRPSSYEQYF.